The 20 T cell receptor beta chains reported below all come from one sample, sequenced in a study of blood T cell repertoires in COVID-19. Repertoires were generated with immunoSEQ multiplex PCR, while TCRdb's copy carries only in-frame clones and drops some. The repertoire consists of roughly 230,000 clones, with roughly 81% occurring once and the leading ten covering around 0.96%. The sample consisted of peripheral blood. Receptors originate from a man aged 40-49 years with acute or convalescent COVID-19.

The chain employs TRBV7-9 and TRBJ1-3, with D maybe TRBD1 (5 bases). The V and J ends lost 6 bases and 1 base respectively, with 10 bases between them. This CDR3 has 14 amino acids. The germline V gene has CDR1 SEHNR and CDR2 FQNEAQ (reference sequence). This CDR3 reads CASSSTASGNTIYF. In DNA, the CDR3 is TGTGCCAGCAGTTCGACAGCTTCTGGAAACACCATATATTTT.

This chain links TRBV27 with TRBJ2-3; 9 nucleotides agree with TRBD1. Trimming removed 5 bases from V and 3 bases from J; junction bases left unmatched: 6. CDR3 length: 15 amino acids. Looked up from germline, CDR1 is MNHEY and CDR2 is SMNVEV (reference sequence). CDR3 loop: CASSHPGQGTDTQYF. CDR3 sequence (DNA): TGTGCCAGCAGTCACCCGGGACAGGGAACAGATACGCAGTATTTT.

The chain combines TRBV5-6 with TRBJ2-7, with TRBD1 as a possible D gene (6 bases). Trimming left V 4 bases short and J 3 bases short, with 11 bases between. This CDR3 has 13 amino acids. Germline values: CDR1 SGHDT, CDR2 YYEEEE. The CDR3 loop is CASSGTTGYEQYF. In DNA, the CDR3 is TGTGCCAGCAGCGGGACAACGGGCTACGAGCAGTACTTC.

The chain couples TRBV29-1 to TRBJ2-4; D may be TRBD1 (7 bases). V was pared by 6 bases and J by 1 base, with 13 bases between. The CDR3 runs to 14 residues. Germline-derived CDR1 and CDR2 are SQVTM and ANQGSEA. This CDR3 reads CSVQGRLAKNIQYF. CDR3 bases: TGCAGCGTACAGGGGAGGTTGGCCAAAAACATTCAGTACTTC.

This sequence joins TRBV5-1 and TRBJ2-5; D not resolved. This CDR3 has 14 amino acids. Trimming removed 1 base at V and 4 bases at J, with 11 bases between. Germline V CDR1 and CDR2: SGHRS, YFSETQ. The CDR3 sequence: CASSLPLVVETQYF. CDR3 bases: TGCGCCAGCAGCTTGCCGCTAGTGGTAGAGACCCAGTACTTC.

The chain carries TRBV30 and TRBJ2-7; 14 nucleotides match TRBD2. CDR1 is GTSNPN and CDR2 is SVGIG in the germline V gene (reference sequence). The CDR3 has 16 residues. The V gene end was trimmed by 1 base and the J gene end by 0 bases; junction bases not matched to a gene: 2. For the CDR3, the DNA is TGTGCCTGGAGTGGGGGACTAGCGGGGGTCTCCTACGAGCAGTACTTC. Translating gives CAWSGGLAGVSYEQYF.

The V gene is TRBV11-2, the J gene TRBJ2-7; unclear D gene. The germline gives CDR1 SGHAT, CDR2 FQNNGV. This CDR3 contains 12 residues. With 5 bases removed from V and 3 bases from J, the gap between germline ends came to 8 bases. The CDR3, as DNA: TGTGCCAGCAGCCCTACAGACTACGAGCAGTACTTC. It specifies CASSPTDYEQYF.

The chain employs TRBV11-2 and TRBJ1-4, with TRBD1 identical over 8 bases. V was clipped by 6 bases and J by 5 bases; unmatched bases: 8. Germline loops: CDR1 SGHAT, CDR2 FQNNGV. The CDR3 length is 15 residues. As DNA, the CDR3 is TGTGCCAGCAGGCCGGGACAGGTTGAGAATGAAAAACTGTTTTTT. It translates to CASRPGQVENEKLFF.

The chain has TRBV4-1 and TRBJ1-4; D may be TRBD1 (6 bases). Trimming took 0 bases from V and 4 from J, leaving 12 bases between them. CDR1 is MGHRA, CDR2 YSYEKL, per germline. The CDR3 consists of 16 residues. The CDR3 DNA sequence: TGCGCCAGCAGCCAAGAAGCGACAGGCCATAATGAAAAACTGTTTTTT. This gives the protein CASSQEATGHNEKLFF.

V usage is TRBV18 and J usage is TRBJ1-4; TRBD1 matches at 7 bases. The length of the CDR3 is 14 residues. Germline V gene data show CDR1 as KGHSH and CDR2 as LQKENI. V lost 5 bases and J lost 8; bases outside the gene matches: 8. The DNA for the CDR3 is TGTGCCAGCTCATCGGGACAGCGCGCGGAAAAACTGTTTTTT. It codes for CASSSGQRAEKLFF.

The chain uses TRBV2 and TRBJ1-5; D remains ambiguous. This CDR3 is built from 14 residues. V lost 3 bases to trimming and J lost 0 bases, with 6 bases between them. Germline V gives CDR1 SNHLY, CDR2 FYNNEI. The CDR3 spells CASSDGYSNQPQHF. Here the CDR3 DNA reads TGTGCCAGCAGTGACGGTTATAGCAATCAGCCCCAGCATTTT.

V and J are TRBV3-1 (or the pseudogene TRBV3-2) and TRBJ2-3; 12 positions match TRBD2. CDR1 is LGHDT, CDR2 YNNKEL, per germline (reference sequence). The CDR3 contains 16 residues. Unmatched junction bases numbered 3, after V lost 4 bases and J lost 1 base. The CDR3 reads CASSRGTSGRTDTQYF. The CDR3 coding sequence is TGTGCCAGCAGCCGCGGGACTAGCGGGCGCACAGATACGCAGTATTTT.

The chain couples TRBV6-5 to TRBJ1-1; 11 positions match TRBD1. The CDR3 loop spans 15 amino acids. CDR1 is MNHEY and CDR2 is SVGAGI in the germline V gene. After removal of 6 bases from V and 5 bases from J, the junction contained 8 bases not matched to a gene. The CDR3 loop reads CASRGDRGSVTEAFF. The CDR3 nucleotides are TGTGCCAGCAGGGGGGACAGGGGGTCCGTAACTGAAGCTTTCTTT.

The chain employs TRBV24-1 and TRBJ1-1, with 10 positions matching TRBD1. J was trimmed by 3 bases and V by 9 bases; bases with no gene match: 9. Germline CDR1 is KGHDR and CDR2 is SFDVKD. The CDR3 is 15 residues long. CDR3: CATSLGGTGDTEAFF. CDR3 sequence (DNA): TGTGCCACCTCCCTTGGAGGGACAGGGGACACTGAAGCTTTCTTT.

The chain is built from TRBV11-2 and TRBJ1-3; possibly TRBD1 for D (6 bases). The V gene's germline CDR1 is SGHAT and CDR2 FQNNGV. The CDR3 loop spans 17 amino acids. V lost 2 bases and J lost 0, with 14 bases in between. For the CDR3, the DNA is TGTGCCAGCAGCTTACAAGGGACATATCCCTCTGGAAACACCATATATTTT. The encoded protein is CASSLQGTYPSGNTIYF.

The rearrangement uses TRBV2 and TRBJ1-1; D gene ambiguous. Trimming took 8 bases from V and 1 from J, leaving 11 bases between them. In germline, CDR1 is SNHLY, CDR2 FYNNEI. The CDR3 spans 13 residues. CDR3 sequence (DNA): TGTGCCAGCTCAAAGGCGGCGAACACTGAAGCTTTCTTT. Translation gives CASSKAANTEAFF.

This rearrangement joins TRBV7-9 to TRBJ2-1; 7 bases align to TRBD2. The CDR3 runs 16 residues. V shed 3 bases, J shed 5 bases, and the junction held 10 bases outside the gene matches. From germline, CDR1 is SEHNR and CDR2 FQNEAQ (reference sequence). The DNA of the CDR3 is TGTGCCAGCAGCTTCACCGGGACTACCCTCGACAATGAGCAGTTCTTC. It translates to CASSFTGTTLDNEQFF.

This clone was recorded once. The V gene is TRBV5-5, the J gene TRBJ2-1; possibly TRBD1 for D (5 bases). Trimming left V 3 bases short and J 0 bases short, with 13 bases between. The CDR3 has 16 residues. CDR1 is SGHKS, CDR2 YYEKEE, per germline (reference sequence). This CDR3 is CASSSLTVDSYNEQFF. The CDR3 nucleotides are TGTGCCAGCAGCTCGTTGACAGTAGACTCCTACAATGAGCAGTTCTTC.

The chain links TRBV12-3 or TRBV12-4 to TRBJ1-3, with TRBD1 matching 8 bases. The CDR3 totals 13 residues. The ends lost 5 bases at V and 7 bases at J; junction bases unmatched: 4. CDR3 amino acids: CASSKTGVNTIYF. The DNA for the CDR3 is TGTGCCAGCAGTAAGACAGGGGTGAACACCATATATTTT.

This chain joins TRBV21-1 and TRBJ1-5. TRBV21-1 is a recognized pseudogene. The CDR3 covers 14 residues. The CDR3 protein is CASSKPVGIQPQHF. As DNA, the CDR3 is TGTGCCAGCAGCAAACCAGTCGGGATTCAGCCCCAGCATTTT.